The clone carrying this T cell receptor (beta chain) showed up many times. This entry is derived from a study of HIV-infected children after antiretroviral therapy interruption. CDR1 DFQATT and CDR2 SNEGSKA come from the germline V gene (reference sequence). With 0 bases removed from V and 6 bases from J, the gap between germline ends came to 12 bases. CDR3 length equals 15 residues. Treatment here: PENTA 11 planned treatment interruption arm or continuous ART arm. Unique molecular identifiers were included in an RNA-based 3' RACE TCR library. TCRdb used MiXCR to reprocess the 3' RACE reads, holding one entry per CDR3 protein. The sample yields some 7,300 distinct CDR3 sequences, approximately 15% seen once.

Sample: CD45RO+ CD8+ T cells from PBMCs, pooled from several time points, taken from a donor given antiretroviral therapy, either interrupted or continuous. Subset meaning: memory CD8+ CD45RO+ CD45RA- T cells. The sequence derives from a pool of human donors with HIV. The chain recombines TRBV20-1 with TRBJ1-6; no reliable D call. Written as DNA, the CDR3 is TGCAGTGCTAGAGATCCTGCGTACCTTAATTCACCCCTCCACTTT. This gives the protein CSARDPAYLNSPLHF.